The subject of this entry is one T cell receptor beta chain. This clonotype was seen many times. It lacks a known antigen. No much larger clonotype is one base removed from it; base qualities were not supplied. Libraries were constructed by PCR. TCRdb lists the instrument as Illumina HiSeq 2500. TCR libraries were prepared with molecular barcoding, using unique molecular identifiers to normalize TCRbeta repertoire quantification. TCRdb took the public reads, trimmed them with fastp at Q25, ran MiXCR for clone calling and kept in-frame beta chains. One record per CDR3 amino acid sequence lists the most common genes and DNA. The sample contains 230,000 or so distinct CDR3 sequences, about 11% of them found a single time. The ten largest clonotypes hold roughly 2.8% of the sample. The junction carries 17 bases between V and J, which are trimmed by 2 bases and 3 bases respectively. Inclusive of the bounding cysteine and phenylalanine, the CDR3 is 17 residues long. The sequence is cut down to CDR3 DNA, 51 bases in frame from base 1. From the germline V gene, CDR1 is MNHEY and CDR2 is SVGEGT.

The sample belongs to a study of T-cell reconstitution after alpha-beta-depleted transplantation in children (TCRdb year 2016). Some background on the complete study: Using TCR repertoire profiling, the study quantitatively followed how T-cell immune reconstitution unfolded in children after TCRalphabeta/CD19-depleted allogeneic hematopoietic cell transplantation.

The material sequenced was PBMCs from the stem cell graft donor, taken from the stem cell graft. The receptor chain draws on TRBV6-2 or TRBV6-3 and TRBJ2-4; the D segment could be TRBD2, given 5 matching bases. This receptor was identified in a human donor who donated a stem cell graft to a child with acute lymphoblastic leukemia. The CDR3 protein is CASSYRRDTAGKNIQYF. The sequence in DNA is TGTGCCAGCAGTTACCGAAGAGACACCGCGGGCAAAAACATTCAGTACTTC.